The 14 T cell receptor beta chains reported below all come from one sample, sequenced in a study of beta chain features in type 1 diabetes (dated by TCRdb to the late 2010s). Library prep was done by the immunoSEQ multiplex PCR assay. All of the isolated RNA was reverse transcribed with the High Capacity cDNA Reverse Transcription Kit, so expressed TCRB transcripts were sequenced. The immuneACCESS repertoire file appears here via TCRdb, limited to in-frame rearrangements. These files lack a portion of the clones; in checked studies, under half of the deficit traces to unresolved V genes, and the cause of the others is not known. The sample table shows under 95,000 clones, and 25% to 35% are seen once. The ten largest clones capture 0.45% of the sample. The sequencing sample was made of stem cell memory CD4+ T cells from blood. The sample's cell subset or site label is to be understood as: stem cell-like memory CD4+ T cells. The receptors originated from a woman younger than 30 in good health.

The chain joins TRBV5-4 to TRBJ1-2; 7 nucleotides agree with TRBD1. Trimming cost V 4 bases and J 7 bases; bases outside gene matches: 4. The germline CDR1 and CDR2 sequences are SGHNT and YYREEE (reference sequence). There are 12 residues in the CDR3. The CDR3: CASSTNRGGYTF. The CDR3 DNA sequence: TGTGCCAGCAGCACTAACAGGGGTGGCTACACCTTC.

The gene calls are TRBV2 and TRBJ2-5, with D perhaps matching TRBD2 (6 bases). Germline V lookup: CDR1 SNHLY, CDR2 FYNNEI. Trimming shortened V by 8 bases and J by 1 base, and 11 bases separated the two germline ends. The CDR3 sequence is 13 residues long. The CDR3 loop reads CASGRDSQETQYF. The CDR3 region has the DNA TGTGCCAGCGGCCGGGACTCCCAAGAGACCCAGTACTTC.

In its sample, this clone was seen a few times. This chain uses TRBV6-6 with TRBJ1-5, with TRBD1 matching 8 bases. The CDR3 covers 16 residues. Trimming removed 0 bases from V and 2 bases from J; junction bases left unmatched: 3. Germline lookup yields CDR1 MNHNY and CDR2 SVGAGI (reference sequence). CDR3 DNA: TGTGCCAGCAGTTACTCGACAGGGGTGGGCAATCAGCCCCAGCATTTT. The encoded protein is CASSYSTGVGNQPQHF.

The chain recombines TRBV10-3 with TRBJ2-3, with 8 bases aligning to TRBD1. Trimming cost V 5 bases and J 6 bases; bases outside gene matches: 7. The germline gives CDR1 ENHRY, CDR2 SYGVKD. The CDR3 spans 14 residues. CDR3 sequence (DNA): TGTGCCATCAGTATCGACAGGGGTTCGGATACGCAGTATTTT. It translates to CAISIDRGSDTQYF.

The CDR3 DNA reads as TGTGCCAGCAGCTTAGACGGACAGACATACGAGCAGTACTTC. This sequence encodes CASSLDGQTYEQYF. The V call is TRBV7-3, the J call TRBJ2-7; maybe TRBD1 (6 bases). Germline loops: CDR1 SGHTA, CDR2 FQGTGA. The V gene lost 2 bases and the J gene lost 4 bases, with 12 bases spanning the gap. The CDR3 has 14 residues. Complete variable domain (other parts from reference TRBV7-3 and TRBJ2-7): GAGVSQTPSNKVTEKGKYVELRCDPISGHTALYWYRQSLGQGPEFLIYFQGTGAADDSGLPNDRFFAVRPEGSVSTLKIQRTERGDSAVYLCASSLDGQTYEQYFGPGTRLTVT.

The rearrangement uses TRBV2 and TRBJ1-2, with D perhaps TRBD1 (6 bases). Looked up from germline, CDR1 is SNHLY and CDR2 is FYNNEI. The CDR3 extends over 13 amino acids. Trimming stripped 6 bases from V and 4 bases from J, with 12 bases between. The CDR3 bases are TGTGCCAGCAGGAACAGGGACGGCTATGGCTACACCTTC. Its protein product is CASRNRDGYGYTF.

This chain uses TRBV29-1 with TRBJ1-5, with D uncertain. Per germline, CDR1 SQVTM and CDR2 ANQGSEA. The CDR3 has 14 residues. Trimming took 5 bases from V and 2 from J, leaving 13 bases between them. Written as DNA, the CDR3 is TGCAGCGTTATACCAGCGGACGGCAATCAGCCCCAGCATTTT. Translating it yields CSVIPADGNQPQHF.

This clone was counted ten times or more. CDR3 protein: CAWSRSNQPQHF. The CDR3 DNA reads as TGTGCCTGGAGTCGCAGTAATCAGCCCCAGCATTTT. V gene TRBV30 combines with J gene TRBJ1-5; D is unclear. CDR1 GTSNPN and CDR2 SVGIG come from the germline V gene (reference sequence). The CDR3 runs 12 residues. Trimming removed 2 bases from V and 4 bases from J, with 6 bases in between.

V gene TRBV7-9 combines with J gene TRBJ1-2, with D tentatively TRBD1 (6 bases). This CDR3 comprises 17 residues. The germline gives CDR1 SEHNR, CDR2 FQNEAQ (reference sequence). V lost 5 bases and J 4 bases, leaving 23 bases between the germline ends. CDR3 nucleotides: TGTGCCAGCAGCCCCATCCAGACAGGCCAACGCGGCTATGGCTACACCTTC. Protein sequence: CASSPIQTGQRGYGYTF.

V usage is TRBV13 and J usage is TRBJ1-1; 8 nucleotides align to TRBD1. Germline V lookup: CDR1 PRHDT, CDR2 FYEKMQ (reference sequence). The J segment lost 3 bases and the V segment lost 2 bases, leaving 14 bases of the junction unmatched. The CDR3 is made up of 18 amino acids. The CDR3 loop is CASSLSPGQGNADTEAFF. The CDR3 DNA reads TGTGCCAGCAGCTTATCCCCCGGACAGGGTAATGCGGACACTGAAGCTTTCTTT.

This clone was observed a handful of times. The chain couples TRBV6-4 to TRBJ1-1; no firm D call. CDR1 and CDR2 from the germline V gene are MRHNA and SNTAGT. CDR3 size: 13 residues. The germline V and J ends were trimmed by 0 bases and 1 base, with 3 bases remaining between them. Here the CDR3 reads CASSDSGNTEAFF. The CDR3 DNA is TGTGCCAGCAGTGACTCCGGGAACACTGAAGCTTTCTTT.

The chain uses TRBV5-8 and TRBJ1-5; TRBD1 agrees at 8 bases. CDR3 length: 15 amino acids. Germline V gene lookup returns CDR1 SGHTS and CDR2 YDEGEE. The V and J ends lost 0 bases and 4 bases, in that order; junction bases with no gene match: 3. CDR3 in DNA: TGTGCCAGCAGCTTGGGGACAGGGAGGAATCAGCCCCAGCATTTT. It codes for CASSLGTGRNQPQHF.

The rearrangement uses TRBV5-1 and TRBJ2-7; D perhaps matches TRBD2 (6 bases). CDR1 is SGHRS and CDR2 is YFSETQ in the germline V gene. V was cut by 4 bases and J by 2 bases, with 13 bases left in between. CDR3 length equals 14 residues. CDR3 region: CASSVSGSTYEQYF. The CDR3 nucleotides are TGCGCCAGCAGCGTTAGCGGCAGTACCTACGAGCAGTACTTC.

The chain recombines TRBV5-1 with TRBJ2-1; no definite D call. The CDR3 is made up of 11 amino acids. Germline lookup yields CDR1 SGHRS and CDR2 YFSETQ. Trimming stripped 7 bases from V and 7 bases from J, with 9 bases between. This CDR3 reads CASRKRNEQFF. The CDR3 DNA is TGCGCCAGCCGTAAGAGGAATGAGCAGTTCTTC.